This T cell receptor (beta chain) came from a study of blood T cell repertoires in COVID-19. Germline V gene sequence: CDR1 ENHRY, CDR2 SYGVKD. With V trimmed by 4 bases and J by 0 bases, 8 bases remained unmatched. The length of the CDR3 is 17 residues. TCRdb's copy holds only in-frame clones and misses some; the assay was immunoSEQ multiplex PCR. This table holds 250,000 to 350,000 clones, 65% to 85% found once. Patients from Seattle were sampled longitudinally, starting during active infection. This TCR was sampled from a human donor with COVID-19, enrolled during active disease. The donor label of this sample is uncertain. This chain links TRBV10-3 with TRBJ2-1; 8 bases are a match to TRBD2. Specimen: peripheral blood. The CDR3 protein is CAISAHTSGSSYNEQFF. CDR3 DNA sequence: TGTGCCATCAGTGCCCATACTAGCGGAAGCTCCTACAATGAGCAGTTCTTC.